The 26 T cell receptor beta chains in this list originate from one sample, sequenced in a study of shared clonotypes between healthy human individuals (dated by TCRdb to about 2020). The receptor library was made with the immunoSEQ multiplex PCR assay. TCRdb retrieved this table from immuneACCESS and kept in-frame rearrangements only. Not all clones are present; in checked studies, unresolved V genes account for under half, and no reason is known for the remainder. Counted in this sample were approximately 500,000 clones; 75% to 80% of them appeared once. The ten largest account for roughly an eighth of the sample. Material for sequencing was PBMCs. The receptors originated from a woman aged 40-49 years in good health. Some clones in this sample may be carry-over from other donors' samples.

This rearrangement joins TRBV6-5 to TRBJ1-5; no firm D call. Germline V gene data show CDR1 as MNHEY and CDR2 as SVGAGI. The CDR3 sequence is 13 residues long. Trimming stripped 4 bases from V and 9 bases from J, with 13 bases between. DNA for the CDR3: TGTGCCAGCAGTTTAGAGACGGTGGGGCCCCAGCATTTT. Protein: CASSLETVGPQHF.

V and J are TRBV10-1 and TRBJ1-2; 7 nucleotides line up with TRBD1. Germline V gives CDR1 WNHNN, CDR2 SYGVQD (reference sequence). The V segment lost 7 bases and the J segment 3 bases; nucleotides outside the gene matches: 11. This CDR3 has 15 residues. CDR3 nucleotides: TGCGCCAGCACCATAAGGTGGGACAGACACTATGGCTACACCTTC. It is translated as CASTIRWDRHYGYTF.

This clone was found once. The rearrangement links TRBV6-1 to TRBJ1-5; perhaps TRBD1 as D (6 bases). The CDR3 spans 15 residues. V lost 6 bases, J lost 6 bases, and 18 bases lay in between. The germline V gene has CDR1 MNHNS and CDR2 SASEGT. CDR3 amino acids: CASRMGTFGSQPQHF. CDR3 nucleotides: TGTGCCAGCAGGATGGGGACATTTGGGAGTCAGCCCCAGCATTTT.

This chain links TRBV2 with TRBJ2-5, with 8 bases aligning to TRBD2. The CDR3 is 15 amino acids. V was clipped by 5 bases and J by 2 bases; unmatched bases: 7. Germline V CDR1 and CDR2: SNHLY, FYNNEI. The CDR3 sequence is CASSRGGEYQETQYF. Written as DNA, the CDR3 is TGTGCCAGCAGTCGGGGGGGAGAATATCAAGAGACCCAGTACTTC.

The rearrangement joins TRBV11-2 to TRBJ2-1; 11 nucleotides align to TRBD2. CDR1 is SGHAT and CDR2 is FQNNGV in the germline V gene. With 8 bases clipped from V and 3 bases from J, the junction kept 3 bases outside the gene matches. This CDR3 has 14 residues. CDR3 protein: CASHTSGGYNEQFF. CDR3 in DNA: TGTGCCAGCCATACTAGCGGGGGCTACAATGAGCAGTTCTTC.

The chain carries TRBV30 and TRBJ1-2; D might be TRBD1 (5 bases). The CDR3 spans 13 residues. Per germline, CDR1 GTSNPN and CDR2 SVGIG (reference sequence). V lost 0 bases and J lost 8, with 13 bases in between. CDR3 sequence (DNA): TGTGCCTGGAGTGTGGGGCCACCTGAGGGCTACACCTTC. Protein product: CAWSVGPPEGYTF. Looking up the rest from reference TRBV30 and TRBJ1-2 gives the full variable domain: SQTIHQWPATLVQPVGSPLSLECTVEGTSNPNLYWYRQAAGRGLQLLFYSVGIGQISSEVPQNLSASRPQDRQFILSSKKLLLSDSGFYLCAWSVGPPEGYTFGSGTRLTVV.

V usage is TRBV5-4 and J usage is TRBJ2-7, with 12 bases matching TRBD2. The CDR3 has 15 amino acids. The junction had 9 bases not matched to a gene; V was cut back by 4 bases and J by 7 bases. Germline lookup yields CDR1 SGHNT and CDR2 YYREEE (reference sequence). CDR3 loop: CASSRLAGASGEQYF. CDR3 nucleotides: TGTGCCAGCAGCCGACTAGCGGGGGCCTCTGGGGAGCAGTACTTC.

The chain combines TRBV2 with TRBJ2-3; TRBD2 agrees at 8 bases. Germline lookup yields CDR1 SNHLY and CDR2 FYNNEI. With 5 bases clipped from V and 1 base from J, the junction kept 2 bases outside the gene matches. This CDR3 has 14 residues. CDR3 sequence: CASSSTSGTDTQYF. DNA for the CDR3: TGTGCCAGCAGTTCGACTAGCGGCACAGATACGCAGTATTTT.

V and J are TRBV25-1 and TRBJ2-7, with D possibly matching TRBD1 (7 bases). Deletions cut 3 bases from V and 7 bases from J, with 16 bases between. Germline V gene data show CDR1 as MGHDK and CDR2 as SYGVNS. The CDR3 is 14 amino acids. In nucleotides, the CDR3 is TGTGCCAGCAGTGACAGGGGGGCCCCCAGGGAGCAGTACTTC. Translated: CASSDRGAPREQYF.

The V call is TRBV5-8, the J call TRBJ1-5, with 9 nucleotides matching TRBD1. CDR1 is SGHTS and CDR2 is YDEGEE in the germline V gene. The CDR3 sequence is 16 residues long. After removal of 1 base from V and 3 bases from J, the junction contained 5 bases not matched to a gene. CDR3 bases: TGTGCCAGCAGCTTGCCTCGGACAGGGGCCAATCAGCCCCAGCATTTT. Protein: CASSLPRTGANQPQHF.

The chain has TRBV7-8 and TRBJ2-7, with TRBD1 matching 7 bases. V lost 4 bases to trimming and J lost 1 base; unmatched junction nucleotides: 1. This CDR3 is built from 13 residues. Germline values: CDR1 SGHVS, CDR2 FQNEAQ. The CDR3 bases are TGTGCCAGCAGCTGGACAGGTTCCTACGAGCAGTACTTC. Protein product: CASSWTGSYEQYF.

The rearrangement joins TRBV30 to TRBJ2-2; tentatively, D is TRBD1 (5 bases). The CDR3 contains 15 residues. Trimming left V 5 bases short and J 0 bases short, with 13 bases between. Germline CDR1 is GTSNPN and CDR2 is SVGIG (reference sequence). CDR3 in DNA: TGTGCCTGGCAGCAGGACACCGCGAACACCGGGGAGCTGTTTTTT. Encoded protein: CAWQQDTANTGELFF.

Only one count was recorded for this clone. This chain connects TRBV6-1 to TRBJ2-7; TRBD2 aligns across 7 bases. Germline V gene lookup returns CDR1 MNHNS and CDR2 SASEGT. The J segment lost 5 bases and the V segment lost 7 bases, leaving 8 bases of the junction unmatched. The CDR3 is made up of 13 amino acids. The CDR3 reads CASTRRESDEQYF. In DNA form, the CDR3 reads TGTGCCAGCACGCGGCGGGAGTCAGACGAGCAGTACTTC.

The chain recombines TRBV5-6 with TRBJ2-1; 7 bases map to TRBD2. The CDR3 spans 15 residues. The junction had 9 bases not matched to a gene; V was cut back by 4 bases and J by 5 bases. In germline, CDR1 is SGHDT, CDR2 YYEEEE. CDR3 DNA sequence: TGTGCCAGCAGCCAGGAGACTAGCTGGAACAATGAGCAGTTCTTC. The encoded protein is CASSQETSWNNEQFF.

The CDR3 protein is CSPQHQETQYF. The CDR3 DNA reads as TGCAGTCCACAGCATCAAGAGACCCAGTACTTC. This chain connects TRBV20-1 to TRBJ2-5; no clear D. The CDR3 consists of 11 residues. Trimming took off 8 bases at V and 2 bases at J, with 9 bases between the two ends. The V gene's germline CDR1 is DFQATT and CDR2 SNEGSKA (reference sequence).

This chain joins TRBV28 and TRBJ1-5, with 8 positions matching TRBD1. Trimming removed 6 bases from V and 5 bases from J; junction bases left unmatched: 9. Per germline, CDR1 MDHEN and CDR2 SYDVKM. The CDR3 has 15 amino acids. This CDR3 reads CASRSPTGVDQPQHF. The CDR3 DNA reads as TGTGCCAGCAGATCTCCGACAGGGGTAGATCAGCCCCAGCATTTT.

The chain carries TRBV19 and TRBJ2-7; 7 nucleotides match TRBD2. Germline CDR1 is LNHDA and CDR2 is SQIVND (reference sequence). V was pared by 3 bases and J by 2 bases, with 4 bases of the junction left unmatched. The CDR3 length is 14 residues. CDR3 amino acids: CASSMASGPYEQYF. CDR3 in DNA: TGTGCCAGTAGTATGGCTAGCGGACCCTACGAGCAGTACTTC.

The J gene is TRBJ2-1, the V gene TRBV7-8; 7 nucleotides line up with TRBD2. CDR1 is SGHVS, CDR2 FQNEAQ, per germline. The V gene end was trimmed by 1 base and the J gene end by 3 bases; junction bases not matched to a gene: 6. CDR3 size: 16 residues. CDR3 sequence: CASSLGGGSGYNEQFF. CDR3 nucleotide sequence: TGTGCCAGCAGCTTAGGGGGCGGGAGCGGCTACAATGAGCAGTTCTTC.

V and J are TRBV29-1 and TRBJ2-5; D not certain. Between the trimmed V and J ends, which lost 3 bases and 6 bases, there was a span of 11 bases. CDR3 size: 12 residues. Germline CDR1 and CDR2: SQVTM and ANQGSEA. CDR3 amino acids: CSVEVSSKTQYF. In nucleotides, the CDR3 is TGCAGCGTTGAGGTCAGTTCGAAGACCCAGTACTTC.

The chain joins TRBV4-1 to TRBJ1-4, with a weak D call TRBD1 (5 bases). Germline assignment: CDR1 MGHRA and CDR2 YSYEKL. The CDR3 has 13 amino acids. V was cut by 6 bases and J by 0 bases, with 5 bases left in between. CDR3 nucleotides: TGCGCCAGCAGGACAGCAACTAATGAAAAACTGTTTTTT. Protein sequence: CASRTATNEKLFF.

The J gene is TRBJ2-7, the V gene TRBV28; 9 bases line up with TRBD1. In germline, CDR1 is MDHEN, CDR2 SYDVKM. V lost 6 bases and J lost 3; bases outside the gene matches: 3. The CDR3 length is 13 residues. The CDR3 nucleotides are TGTGCCAGCAGAGGGACAGGGCTCTACGAGCAGTACTTC. Translating gives CASRGTGLYEQYF.

Turning to this clone: This sequence is one base from a far larger clone and is likely a read error. At the DNA level, this CDR3 is encoded by other sequences in the same sample as well. The chain uses TRBV30 and TRBJ2-3; either TRBD1 or TRBD2 may fit D (6 bases each). The CDR3 is 14 amino acids. V shed 4 bases and J shed 0 bases, with 11 bases lying between them. Looked up from germline, CDR1 is GTSNPN and CDR2 is SVGIG (reference sequence). CDR3 in amino acids: CAWMRGRSTDTQYF. The CDR3 bases are TGTGCCTGGATGAGGGGGAGGAGCACAGATACGCAGTATTTT.

As concerns this clone: This sequence may be a read error, since a much larger clone differs from it by one base. The conserved phenylalanine or tryptophan is not found at the CDR3 terminus, so this likely reflects a read error. This chain uses TRBV13 with TRBJ2-2; 7 bases map to TRBD2. J gave up 0 bases and V 2 bases, and 6 bases lay outside the gene matches. The CDR3 contains 17 residues. The germline gives CDR1 PRHDT, CDR2 FYEKMQ (reference sequence). The DNA for the CDR3 is TGTGCCAGCAGCTTAAGTCTAGCGGACCCGAACACCGGGGAGCTGTTTCTT. Translated, it gives CASSLSLADPNTGELFL.

J is TRBJ2-4 and V is TRBV2; TRBD2 is a possible D gene (5 bases). Trimming removed 6 bases at V and 8 bases at J, with 17 bases between. The CDR3 runs to 14 residues. From germline, CDR1 is SNHLY and CDR2 FYNNEI. The CDR3 reads CASSRSGGVDIQYF. The CDR3 DNA reads TGTGCCAGCAGCCGAAGCGGTGGGGTAGACATTCAGTACTTC.

A note on this clone: This CDR3 is also generated by other DNA sequences in the sample. J is TRBJ2-7 and V is TRBV7-2; D is unclear. V lost 5 bases to trimming and J lost 1 base, with 15 bases between them. The germline V gene encodes CDR1 SGHTA and CDR2 FQGNSA. The CDR3 consists of 15 residues. CDR3 DNA sequence: TGTGCCAGCAGCCCCCAAGTCAGCCCGTCCTACGAGCAGTACTTC. Its protein product is CASSPQVSPSYEQYF.

A remark on this clone: Likely a read error: the CDR3 ends without its conserved phenylalanine or tryptophan. The DNA is omitted, as the CDR3 cannot be located on it reliably, and the CDR3 follows TCRdb's listing. The J gene is TRBJ1-2, the V gene TRBV5-1; the D call of TRBD1 is as the table states it, not checked on the DNA. Germline loops: CDR1 SGHRS, CDR2 YFSETQ. Counting both end residues, the CDR3 totals 11 amino acids. The CDR3 here is CASPGTGGGRV.